The rows below give T cell receptor beta chains drawn from one sample of a study of T cell repertoires in cytomegalovirus infection. TCRdb independently ran MiXCR on the reads; one entry per CDR3 protein. The sample consists of 700,000 to 850,000 distinct CDR3 sequences, about 30% of them appearing once. These receptors lack a known antigen. Sequenced material: cultured CD8+ T cells from PBMCs, taken from culture after CMV antigen stimulation. These receptors came from a human donor in good health (CMV status not recorded). Some clones in this sample may be carry-over from other donors' samples. Each CDR3 is given with its conserved first and last residue. Fields, in order: clone size, J gene, D gene, V gene, CDR3 DNA, CDR3 protein. The D gene is left open where the match is weak. Rows may omit the clone size; those that give it use once, few, many or a size class.

size: few; J: TRBJ2-1; D: .; V: TRBV12-3/TRBV12-4; DNA: TGTGCCAGTAGGGGTCCCTGGGATGAGCAGTTCTTC; CDR3: CASRGPWDEQFF
size: few; J: TRBJ2-1; D: TRBD2; V: TRBV6-2/TRBV6-3; DNA: TGTGCCAGCAATTACGTTGCGGGGGGGCCATACAATGAGCAGTTCTTC; CDR3: CASNYVAGGPYNEQFF
size: .; J: TRBJ2-3; D: TRBD1; V: TRBV7-9; DNA: TGTGCCAGCAGCTTCCGGGACAGGGCTACAGATACGCAGTATTTT; CDR3: CASSFRDRATDTQYF
size: many; J: TRBJ1-1; D: .; V: TRBV7-2; DNA: TGTGCCAGCAGCTTTCCTCTGGGTGAAGCTTTCTTT; CDR3: CASSFPLGEAFF
size: many; J: TRBJ2-2; D: .; V: TRBV7-8; DNA: TGTGCCAGCAGCGGCTGGGACTTGAACACCGGGGAGCTGTTTTTT; CDR3: CASSGWDLNTGELFF
size: once; J: TRBJ2-5; D: TRBD2; V: TRBV7-6; DNA: TGTGCCAGCACCCTCGGCAGCGGGGCAGAGACCCAGTACTTC; CDR3: CASTLGSGAETQYF
size: once; J: TRBJ2-3; D: .; V: TRBV20-1; DNA: TGCAGTGCTAGAGCGGGGGCCAGCACAGATACGCAGTATTTT; CDR3: CSARAGASTDTQYF
size: .; J: TRBJ2-2; D: .; V: TRBV6-6; DNA: TGTGCCAGCAGTTATCGCCTTGGGGGGCCCCAGGCCGGGGAGCTGTTTTTT; CDR3: CASSYRLGGPQAGELFF
size: .; J: TRBJ1-1; D: .; V: TRBV5-4; DNA: TGTGCCAGCAGCTTGGTGGGGGACCCCTACGCTTTCTTT; CDR3: CASSLVGDPYAFF
size: .; J: TRBJ1-6; D: .; V: TRBV11-2; DNA: TGTGCCAGCAGCTTAGCACGGCAAAATTCACCCCTCCACTTT; CDR3: CASSLARQNSPLHF
size: .; J: TRBJ1-1; D: .; V: TRBV19; DNA: TGTGCCAGTAGTATTTGGGCAGGGCCGAACACTGAAGCTTTCTTT; CDR3: CASSIWAGPNTEAFF
size: few; J: TRBJ1-4; D: .; V: TRBV28; DNA: TGTGCCAGCAGTTTAGGGGGGGGAAGCGGAAAACTGTTTTTT; CDR3: CASSLGGGSGKLFF
size: many; J: TRBJ2-1; D: TRBD2; V: TRBV7-3; DNA: TGTGCCAGCAGCTTCGGACTAGCGGGGGGCCTAGAGCAGTTCTTC; CDR3: CASSFGLAGGLEQFF
size: .; J: TRBJ2-5; D: .; V: TRBV12-3/TRBV12-4; DNA: TGTGCCAACAGTCCCTTCGACCTTGGGCGGCGAGAGACCCAGTACTTC; CDR3: CANSPFDLGRRETQYF
size: .; J: TRBJ1-2; D: .; V: TRBV27; DNA: TGTGCCAGCAGTTTATCAGAAGGGTATGGCTACACCTTC; CDR3: CASSLSEGYGYTF
size: .; J: TRBJ2-3; D: TRBD2; V: TRBV5-4; DNA: TGTGCCAGCAGCGGCGATAGCGGGGGGCCCACAGATACGCAGTATTTT; CDR3: CASSGDSGGPTDTQYF
size: .; J: TRBJ2-7; D: TRBD2; V: TRBV5-1; DNA: TGCGCCAGCAGCTGGACTAGCGGGTCAGACGAGCAGTACTTC; CDR3: CASSWTSGSDEQYF
size: many; J: TRBJ1-1; D: .; V: TRBV7-9; DNA: TGTGCCAGCAGCTTGGTACAGGGCCTAGGGTTGAACACTGAAGCTTTCTTT; CDR3: CASSLVQGLGLNTEAFF
size: .; J: TRBJ1-3; D: .; V: TRBV12-3/TRBV12-4; DNA: TGTGCCAGCAGCCAATCCCGGGACGCTCTCATTTTT; CDR3: CASSQSRDALIF
size: few; J: TRBJ2-5; D: .; V: TRBV19; DNA: TGTGCCAGTAGTTTTCGGACAGACGGGGAGACCCAGTACTTC; CDR3: CASSFRTDGETQYF
size: .; J: TRBJ2-3; D: TRBD1; V: TRBV6-5; DNA: TGTGCCAGCAGGTCGCTCCGGGACAGGTTCTCAGATACGCAGTATTTT; CDR3: CASRSLRDRFSDTQYF
size: .; J: TRBJ2-7; D: .; V: TRBV2; DNA: TGTGCCAGCCATGTCCCAGGGGTCGGGCAGTACTTC; CDR3: CASHVPGVGQYF
size: .; J: TRBJ2-3; D: .; V: TRBV7-6; DNA: TGTGCCAGCAGCTTAGTCCGGGCGGAAACAGATACGCAGTATTTT; CDR3: CASSLVRAETDTQYF
size: .; J: TRBJ2-7; D: .; V: TRBV2; DNA: TGTGCCAGCAGCCCTGGCCCTGACGAGCAGTACTTC; CDR3: CASSPGPDEQYF
size: .; J: TRBJ2-1; D: .; V: TRBV18; DNA: TGTGCCAGCTCATTAGACAATACGGCCCACAATGAGCAGTTCTTC; CDR3: CASSLDNTAHNEQFF
size: .; J: TRBJ2-7; D: .; V: TRBV7-6; DNA: TGTGCCAGCAGTGTTGACGGAGAATACGAGCAGTACTTC; CDR3: CASSVDGEYEQYF
size: many; J: TRBJ2-3; D: TRBD2; V: TRBV7-2; DNA: TGTGCCAGCAGCTCCAGACTAGCGGGGAACACAGATACGCAGTATTTT; CDR3: CASSSRLAGNTDTQYF
size: few; J: TRBJ2-5; D: .; V: TRBV2; DNA: TGTGCCAGCAGTGAAGCAGGAGGGATCCAAGAGACCCAGTACTTC; CDR3: CASSEAGGIQETQYF
size: .; J: TRBJ2-2; D: .; V: TRBV5-6; DNA: TGTGCCAGCAGCTTAGGGGGGCGCGGCGGGGAGCTGTTTTTT; CDR3: CASSLGGRGGELFF
size: .; J: TRBJ2-2; D: TRBD1; V: TRBV3-1; DNA: TGTGCCAGCAGCCAACAGGGACAGGGGTTTGTCACCGGGGAGCTGTTTTTT; CDR3: CASSQQGQGFVTGELFF
size: few; J: TRBJ1-5; D: .; V: TRBV4-1; DNA: TGCGCCAGCAGCCAAGATGGGGGAGGGGGCAATCAGCCCCAGCATTTT; CDR3: CASSQDGGGGNQPQHF
size: few; J: TRBJ1-2; D: .; V: TRBV18; DNA: TGTGCCAGCTCACCACCGGCGTCGGGATATGGCTACACCTTC; CDR3: CASSPPASGYGYTF
size: .; J: TRBJ2-1; D: TRBD1; V: TRBV20-1; DNA: TGCAGTGCTAGAGGAGACAGGGGACCCTACAATGAGCAGTTCTTC; CDR3: CSARGDRGPYNEQFF
size: many; J: TRBJ2-7; D: .; V: TRBV7-9; DNA: TGTGCCAGCAGCCCCCCAGTGCGGGGGCCTTCCTACGAGCAGTACTTC; CDR3: CASSPPVRGPSYEQYF
size: few; J: TRBJ1-2; D: TRBD1; V: TRBV7-2; DNA: TGTGCCAGCAGGGAGGGGGCGGGCGCTAACTATGGCTACACCTTC; CDR3: CASREGAGANYGYTF
size: .; J: TRBJ2-1; D: .; V: TRBV10-3; DNA: TGTGCCATCAGCCCTGGGGGGGCCGTCAGCAATGAGCAGTTCTTC; CDR3: CAISPGGAVSNEQFF
size: few; J: TRBJ1-1; D: TRBD1; V: TRBV27; DNA: TGTGCCAGCAGTTTATCGACAGGGACCTTTGAAGCTTTCTTT; CDR3: CASSLSTGTFEAFF
size: .; J: TRBJ2-1; D: TRBD2; V: TRBV6-8; DNA: TGTGCCAGCAGTTACGGGGCGGGGGGGAATGAGCAGTTCTTC; CDR3: CASSYGAGGNEQFF
size: .; J: TRBJ1-2; D: .; V: TRBV29-1; DNA: TGCAGCGTTTATACAGGGCTGAACTATGGCTACACCTTC; CDR3: CSVYTGLNYGYTF
size: .; J: TRBJ2-7; D: TRBD2; V: TRBV6-2/TRBV6-3; DNA: TGTGCCAGCACCGGACTAGCGGGGGGATTCTCCTACGAGCAGTACTTC; CDR3: CASTGLAGGFSYEQYF
size: few; J: TRBJ2-3; D: TRBD2; V: TRBV20-1; DNA: TGCAGTGCTAGAACTAGCGGGGGCCCCACAGATACGCAGTATTTT; CDR3: CSARTSGGPTDTQYF
size: few; J: TRBJ1-1; D: .; V: TRBV28; DNA: TGTGCCAGCAGTCCTCTGGACGGGAACACTGAAGCTTTCTTT; CDR3: CASSPLDGNTEAFF
size: .; J: TRBJ1-2; D: TRBD1; V: TRBV7-8; DNA: TGTGCCAGCAGCTTAGGACCTGGACAGGGCCCCTATGGCTACACCTTC; CDR3: CASSLGPGQGPYGYTF
size: few; J: TRBJ1-1; D: TRBD1; V: TRBV7-9; DNA: TGTGCCAGCAGCCCTAACCCGGACAGGGTACCCACTGAAGCTTTCTTT; CDR3: CASSPNPDRVPTEAFF
size: few; J: TRBJ2-1; D: .; V: TRBV4-2; DNA: TGTGCCAGCAGCCAAGATAGGCGGACAGTTTACAATGAGCAGTTCTTC; CDR3: CASSQDRRTVYNEQFF
size: few; J: TRBJ2-3; D: .; V: TRBV6-5; DNA: TGTGCCAGCAGTTACTCCACGACTAGTCTAGACACAGATACGCAGTATTTT; CDR3: CASSYSTTSLDTDTQYF
size: once; J: TRBJ1-1; D: .; V: TRBV7-9; DNA: TGTGCCAGCAGAATATACGCTGAAGCTTTCTTT; CDR3: CASRIYAEAFF
size: many; J: TRBJ2-5; D: TRBD2; V: TRBV4-1; DNA: TGCGCCAGCAGCCAAGATGCGGGGGGGCCAGAGACCCAGTACTTC; CDR3: CASSQDAGGPETQYF
size: few; J: TRBJ1-1; D: .; V: TRBV7-9; DNA: TGTGCCAGCAGCTTGATCTGGCCGGGGGACACTGAAGCTTTCTTT; CDR3: CASSLIWPGDTEAFF
size: .; J: TRBJ1-3; D: .; V: TRBV25-1; DNA: TGTGCCAGCAGTGAATGGAAGGGCATATATTTT; CDR3: CASSEWKGIYF
size: .; J: TRBJ2-2; D: .; V: TRBV9; DNA: TGTGCCAGCAGCGTAGTGGGGGTCACCGGGGAGCTGTTTTTT; CDR3: CASSVVGVTGELFF